Described below is a single T cell receptor beta chain sequence and its context. TCRdb passed the 5' RACE reads through MiXCR, listing each CDR3 protein once. The table has about 160,000 distinct CDR3 sequences, around 43% seen once. This entry belongs to a study of CD8 T cells in ankylosing spondylitis. CDR3 length: 18 residues. Germline V gene lookup returns CDR1 SNHLY and CDR2 FYNNEI. The V gene end was trimmed by 2 bases and the J gene end by 10 bases; junction bases not matched to a gene: 14. The TCR comes from a male donor with ankylosing spondylitis. The sample consisted of synovial fluid, either unsorted or a sorted T cell fraction (not recorded which). The chain is built from TRBV2 and TRBJ2-1, with 13 bases that match TRBD2. CDR3 nucleotide sequence: TGTGCCAGCAGTGAATTTTGGGGGACTAGCGGGACCTACGGGGAGCAGTTCTTC. It is translated as CASSEFWGTSGTYGEQFF.